This T cell receptor beta chain was found in a study of T-cell reconstitution after alpha-beta-depleted transplantation in children. As it was prepared, the TCRbeta library received unique molecular identifiers. TCRdb reprocessed the PCR reads with MiXCR, giving one entry per CDR3 protein. The sample has 350,000 to 500,000 distinct CDR3 sequences; 43% are singletons. Broader study findings: Reportedly, only several hundred clones from non-depleted graft cells drove alpha-beta T-cell counts at about two months.

For this clonotype: What it binds is not known.

This specimen was PBMCs, taken before TCRalphabeta/CD19-depleted stem cell transplant. This clonotype was sampled from a girl aged 2-9 years with aplastic anemia, due to receive a stem cell transplant.

The CDR3 nucleotides read TGTGCCAGCAGTTCTCAAGCGGGAGGAGTCTACGAGCAGTACTTC. It encodes CASSSQAGGVYEQYF. The chain combines TRBV28 with TRBJ2-7, with 9 nucleotides matching TRBD2. There are 15 residues in the CDR3. Per the germline V gene, CDR1 is MDHEN and CDR2 is SYDVKM. Unmatched junction bases numbered 7, after V lost 4 bases and J lost 3 bases.